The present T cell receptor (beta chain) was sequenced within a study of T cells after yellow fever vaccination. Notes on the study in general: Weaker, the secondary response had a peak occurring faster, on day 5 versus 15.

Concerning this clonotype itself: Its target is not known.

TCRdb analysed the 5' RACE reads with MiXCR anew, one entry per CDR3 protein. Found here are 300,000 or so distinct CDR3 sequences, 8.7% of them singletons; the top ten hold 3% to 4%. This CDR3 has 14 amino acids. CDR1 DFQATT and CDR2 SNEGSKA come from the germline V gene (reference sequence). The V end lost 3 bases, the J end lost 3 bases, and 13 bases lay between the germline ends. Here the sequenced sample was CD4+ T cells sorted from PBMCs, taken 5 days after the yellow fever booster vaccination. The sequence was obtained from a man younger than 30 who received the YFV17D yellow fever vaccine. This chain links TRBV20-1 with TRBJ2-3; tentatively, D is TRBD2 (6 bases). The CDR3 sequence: CSASDGGATDTQYF. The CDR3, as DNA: TGCAGTGCTAGTGACGGCGGGGCGACAGATACGCAGTATTTT.